The clone carrying this T cell receptor (beta chain) was found many times. Antigen: not known. Amplification of TCR beta CDR3 regions was performed using RNA transcripts as template. HTBI primers were the set used in a first-round RT-PCR of the TCR CDR3. TCRdb analysed the multiplex PCR reads with MiXCR anew, one entry per CDR3 protein. The table has nearly 600,000 distinct CDR3 sequences, approximately 15% seen once. Lactation, pregnancy, other autoimmune disease or uncontrolled infection excluded patients. Clinical symptoms, serum thyroxine, TRAb, thyroid ultrasound and orbital computed tomography established diagnosis. The sample is drawn from a study of T cells in Graves' hyperthyroidism and ophthalmopathy. Study-level findings and limits: The majority of expanded thyroid clonotypes above 0.001 also appeared in blood. Median prediction lead before ophthalmopathy onset was about 6.5 months with the model.

The sequenced sample was blood. The receptor was derived from a woman aged 30 to 39 with Graves' hyperthyroidism that later progressed to Graves' ophthalmopathy.

In nucleotides, the CDR3 is TGTGCCAGCAGTTACTCGAGGGAGGGCCTATACGAGCAGTACTTC. This sequence encodes CASSYSREGLYEQYF. The rearrangement uses TRBV6-6 and TRBJ2-7; 7 bases are a match to TRBD2. Per germline, CDR1 MNHNY and CDR2 SVGAGI (reference sequence). The CDR3 totals 15 residues. J gave up 4 bases and V 0 bases, and 6 bases lay outside the gene matches.